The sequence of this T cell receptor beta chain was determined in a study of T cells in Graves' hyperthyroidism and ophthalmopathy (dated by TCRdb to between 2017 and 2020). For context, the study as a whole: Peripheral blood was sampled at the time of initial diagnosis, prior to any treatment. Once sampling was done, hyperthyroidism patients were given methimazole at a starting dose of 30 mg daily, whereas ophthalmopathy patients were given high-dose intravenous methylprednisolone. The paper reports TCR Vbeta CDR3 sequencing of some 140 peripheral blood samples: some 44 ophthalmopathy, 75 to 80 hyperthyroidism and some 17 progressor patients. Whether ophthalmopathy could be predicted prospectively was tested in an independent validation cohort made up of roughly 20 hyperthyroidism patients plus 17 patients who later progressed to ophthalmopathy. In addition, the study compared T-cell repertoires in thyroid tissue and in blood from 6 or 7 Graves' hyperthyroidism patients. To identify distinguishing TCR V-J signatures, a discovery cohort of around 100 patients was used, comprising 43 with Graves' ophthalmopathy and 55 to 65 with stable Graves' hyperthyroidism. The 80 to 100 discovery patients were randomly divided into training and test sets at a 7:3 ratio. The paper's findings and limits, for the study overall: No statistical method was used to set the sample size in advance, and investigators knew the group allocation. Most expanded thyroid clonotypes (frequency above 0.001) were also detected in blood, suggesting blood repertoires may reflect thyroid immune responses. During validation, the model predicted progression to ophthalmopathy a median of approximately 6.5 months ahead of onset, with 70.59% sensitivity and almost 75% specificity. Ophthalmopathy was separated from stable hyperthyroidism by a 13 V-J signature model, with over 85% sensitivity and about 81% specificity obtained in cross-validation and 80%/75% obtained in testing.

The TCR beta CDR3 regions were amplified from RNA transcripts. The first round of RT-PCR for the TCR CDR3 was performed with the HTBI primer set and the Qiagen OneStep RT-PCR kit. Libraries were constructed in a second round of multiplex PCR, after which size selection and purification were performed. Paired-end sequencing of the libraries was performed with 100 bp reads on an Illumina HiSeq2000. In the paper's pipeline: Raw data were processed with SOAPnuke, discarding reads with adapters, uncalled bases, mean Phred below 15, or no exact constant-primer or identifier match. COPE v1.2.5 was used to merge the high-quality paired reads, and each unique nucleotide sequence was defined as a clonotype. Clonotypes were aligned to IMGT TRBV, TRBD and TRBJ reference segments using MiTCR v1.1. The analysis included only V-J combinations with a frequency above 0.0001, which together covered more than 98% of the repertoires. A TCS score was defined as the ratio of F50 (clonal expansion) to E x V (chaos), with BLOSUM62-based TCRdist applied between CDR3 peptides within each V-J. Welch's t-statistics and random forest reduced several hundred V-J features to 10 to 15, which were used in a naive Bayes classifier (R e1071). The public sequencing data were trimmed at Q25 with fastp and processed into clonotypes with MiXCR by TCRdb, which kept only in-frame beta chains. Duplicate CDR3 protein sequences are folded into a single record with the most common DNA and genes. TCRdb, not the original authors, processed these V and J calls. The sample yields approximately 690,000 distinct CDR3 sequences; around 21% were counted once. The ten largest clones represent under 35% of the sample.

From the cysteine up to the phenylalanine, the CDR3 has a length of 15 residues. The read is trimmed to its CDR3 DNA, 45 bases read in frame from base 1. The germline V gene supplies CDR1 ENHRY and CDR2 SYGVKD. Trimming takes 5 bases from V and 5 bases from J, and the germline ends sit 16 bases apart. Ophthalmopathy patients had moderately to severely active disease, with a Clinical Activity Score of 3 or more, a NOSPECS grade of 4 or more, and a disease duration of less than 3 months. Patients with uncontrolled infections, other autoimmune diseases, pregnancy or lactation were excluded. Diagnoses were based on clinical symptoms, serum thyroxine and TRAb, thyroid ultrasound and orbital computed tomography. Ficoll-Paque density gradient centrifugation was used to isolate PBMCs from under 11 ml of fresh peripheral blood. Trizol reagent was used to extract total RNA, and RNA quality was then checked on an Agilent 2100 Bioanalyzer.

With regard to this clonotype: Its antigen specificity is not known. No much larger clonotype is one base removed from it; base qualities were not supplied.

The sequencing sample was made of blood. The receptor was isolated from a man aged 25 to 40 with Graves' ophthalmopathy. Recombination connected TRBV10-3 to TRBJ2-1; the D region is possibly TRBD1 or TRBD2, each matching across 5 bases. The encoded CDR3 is CAISPPGRKNNEQFF. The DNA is TGTGCCATCAGTCCCCCGGGACGTAAGAACAATGAGCAGTTCTTC.